This is a list of T cell receptor beta chains from one sample in a study of identical twins. TCRdb redid the calling of the 5' RACE reads with MiXCR, one entry per CDR3 protein. The table lists about 1.7 million distinct CDR3 sequences, 32% of them singletons. The sequencing input was cord blood. These receptors were taken from a newborn girl in good health. The CDR3 runs from the conserved cysteine through the conserved F or W.

v_gene | CDR3aa
TRBV4-1 | CASSQATGGANQPQHF
TRBV6-6 | CASRDLSGRTYEQYF
TRBV29-1 | CSVAPRQGAYGYTF
TRBV12-3/TRBV12-4 | CASRTGGQNTEAFF
TRBV20-1 | CSARDPAGFAGMNTEAFF
TRBV6-5 | CASSYRYRDTQYF
TRBV20-1 | CSGRLEVRTDTQYF
TRBV11-2 | CASSLLSGGGYNEQFF
TRBV18 | CASSPPGAGANVLTF
TRBV10-3 | CASRPSSDSNQPQHF
TRBV4-2 | CASSPRPQNTGELFF
TRBV5-1 | CANSTLFGETQYF
TRBV24-1 | CATSDPTSGTEETQYF
TRBV20-1 | CSARSTSGSPSTDTQYF
TRBV7-8 | CASRGSLAEETQYF
TRBV4-2 | CASSPYSGPGVAFF
TRBV20-1 | CSVHARGREQETQYF
TRBV20-1 | CSADSGTYQETQYF
TRBV5-1 | CASSLGDGQGTDTQYF
TRBV7-8 | CAGSPASYEQYF
TRBV2 | CASSQTSMNTEAFF
TRBV7-6 | CASSFLGNNYEQYF
TRBV20-1 | CSADASHGDTQYF
TRBV25-1 | CASSEGKSLEQFF
TRBV2 | CASSVGQAPTDTQYF
TRBV19 | CASSIEPRSNQPQHF
TRBV20-1 | CSAQGGLVNYNEQYF